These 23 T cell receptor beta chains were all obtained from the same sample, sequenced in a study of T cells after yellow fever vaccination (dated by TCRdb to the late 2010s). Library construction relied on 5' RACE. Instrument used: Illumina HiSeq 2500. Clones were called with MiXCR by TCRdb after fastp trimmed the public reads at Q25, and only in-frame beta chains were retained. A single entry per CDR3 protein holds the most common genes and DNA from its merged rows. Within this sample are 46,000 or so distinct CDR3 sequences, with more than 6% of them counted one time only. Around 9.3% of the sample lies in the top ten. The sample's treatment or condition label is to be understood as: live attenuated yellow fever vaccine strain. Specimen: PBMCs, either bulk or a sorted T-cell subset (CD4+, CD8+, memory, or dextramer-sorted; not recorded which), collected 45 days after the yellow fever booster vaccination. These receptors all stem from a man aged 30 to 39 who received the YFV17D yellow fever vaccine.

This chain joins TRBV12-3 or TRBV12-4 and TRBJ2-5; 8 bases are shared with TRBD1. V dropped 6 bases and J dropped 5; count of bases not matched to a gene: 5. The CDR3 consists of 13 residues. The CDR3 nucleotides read TGTGCCAGCAGGACAGGGGATGGCGAGACCCAGTACTTC. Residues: CASRTGDGETQYF.

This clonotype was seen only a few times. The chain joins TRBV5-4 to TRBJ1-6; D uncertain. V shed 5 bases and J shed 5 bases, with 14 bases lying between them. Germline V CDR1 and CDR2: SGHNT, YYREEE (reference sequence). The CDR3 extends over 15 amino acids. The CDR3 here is CASRGDISNNSPLHF. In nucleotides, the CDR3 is TGTGCCAGCAGAGGCGACATTTCGAATAATTCACCCCTCCACTTT.

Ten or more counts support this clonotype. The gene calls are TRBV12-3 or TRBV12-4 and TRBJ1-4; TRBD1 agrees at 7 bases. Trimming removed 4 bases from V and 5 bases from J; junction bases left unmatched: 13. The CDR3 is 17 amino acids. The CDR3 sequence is CASSSGQRGALNEKLFF. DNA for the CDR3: TGTGCCAGCAGTTCGGGACAGAGAGGGGCCCTGAATGAAAAACTGTTTTTT.

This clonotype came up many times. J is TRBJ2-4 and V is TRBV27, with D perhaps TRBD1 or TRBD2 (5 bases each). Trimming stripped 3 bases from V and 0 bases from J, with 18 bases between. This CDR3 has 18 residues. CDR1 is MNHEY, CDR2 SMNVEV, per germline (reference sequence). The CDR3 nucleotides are TGTGCCAGCAGTTTTTCCCCGGGACCGTCACTAGCCAAAAACATTCAGTACTTC. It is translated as CASSFSPGPSLAKNIQYF.

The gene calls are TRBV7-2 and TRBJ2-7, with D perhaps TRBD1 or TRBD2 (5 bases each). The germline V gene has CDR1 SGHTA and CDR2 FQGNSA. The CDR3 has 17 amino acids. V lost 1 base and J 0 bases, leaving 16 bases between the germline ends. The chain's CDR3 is CASSLVVGGSSSYEQYF. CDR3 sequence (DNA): TGTGCCAGCAGCTTAGTTGTTGGGGGTTCCAGCTCCTACGAGCAGTACTTC.

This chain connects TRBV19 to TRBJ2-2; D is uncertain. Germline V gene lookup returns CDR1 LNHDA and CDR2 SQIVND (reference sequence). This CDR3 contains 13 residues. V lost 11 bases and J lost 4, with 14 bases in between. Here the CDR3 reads CASSPTVTGELFF. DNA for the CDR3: TGTGCCTCCTCCCCCACTGTCACCGGGGAGCTGTTTTTT.

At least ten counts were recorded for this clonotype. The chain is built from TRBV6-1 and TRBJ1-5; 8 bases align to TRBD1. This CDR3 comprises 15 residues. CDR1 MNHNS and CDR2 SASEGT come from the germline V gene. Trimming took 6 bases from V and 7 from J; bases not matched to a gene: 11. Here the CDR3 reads CASRETGVWGQPQHF. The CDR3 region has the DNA TGTGCCAGCAGAGAGACAGGGGTATGGGGGCAGCCCCAGCATTTT.

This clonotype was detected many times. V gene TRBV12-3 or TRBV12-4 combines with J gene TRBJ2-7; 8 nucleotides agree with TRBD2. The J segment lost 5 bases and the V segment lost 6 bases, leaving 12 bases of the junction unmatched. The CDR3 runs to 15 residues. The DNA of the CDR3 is TGTGCCAGCAGACCAACCGGGACTAGTTCCCACGAGCAGTACTTC. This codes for CASRPTGTSSHEQYF.

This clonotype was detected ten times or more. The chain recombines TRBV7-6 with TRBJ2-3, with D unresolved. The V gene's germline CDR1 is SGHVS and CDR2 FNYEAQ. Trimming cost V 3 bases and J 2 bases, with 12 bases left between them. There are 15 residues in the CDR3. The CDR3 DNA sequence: TGTGCCAGCAGCTTTCAACCAGCCTCCACAGATACGCAGTATTTT. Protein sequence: CASSFQPASTDTQYF.

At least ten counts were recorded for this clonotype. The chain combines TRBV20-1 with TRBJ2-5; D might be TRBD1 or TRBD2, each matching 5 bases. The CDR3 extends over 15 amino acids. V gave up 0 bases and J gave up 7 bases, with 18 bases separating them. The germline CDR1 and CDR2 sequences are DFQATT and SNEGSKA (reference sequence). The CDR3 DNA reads TGCAGTGCTAGAGACGGTGGAGAGGGGCGCGTGACCCAGTACTTC. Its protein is CSARDGGEGRVTQYF.

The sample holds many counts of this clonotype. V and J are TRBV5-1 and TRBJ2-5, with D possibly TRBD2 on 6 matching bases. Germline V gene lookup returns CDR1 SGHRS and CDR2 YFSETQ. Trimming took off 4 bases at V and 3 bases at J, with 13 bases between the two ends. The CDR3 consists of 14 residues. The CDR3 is CASSLLGGEETQYF. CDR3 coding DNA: TGCGCCAGCAGCCTACTGGGAGGAGAAGAGACCCAGTACTTC.

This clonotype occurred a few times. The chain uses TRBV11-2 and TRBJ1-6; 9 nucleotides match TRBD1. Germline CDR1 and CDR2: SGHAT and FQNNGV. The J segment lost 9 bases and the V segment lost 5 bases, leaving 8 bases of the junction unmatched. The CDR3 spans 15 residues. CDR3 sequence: CASSPTDRGSSPLHF. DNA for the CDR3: TGTGCCAGCAGCCCTACGGACAGGGGATCTTCACCCCTCCACTTT.

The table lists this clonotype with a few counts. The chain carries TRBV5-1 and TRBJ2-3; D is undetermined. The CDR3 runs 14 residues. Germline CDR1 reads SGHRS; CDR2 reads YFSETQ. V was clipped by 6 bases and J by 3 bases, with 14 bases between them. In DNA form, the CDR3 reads TGCGCCAGCATAATAGGGCCTGGGACAGATACGCAGTATTTT. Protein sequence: CASIIGPGTDTQYF.

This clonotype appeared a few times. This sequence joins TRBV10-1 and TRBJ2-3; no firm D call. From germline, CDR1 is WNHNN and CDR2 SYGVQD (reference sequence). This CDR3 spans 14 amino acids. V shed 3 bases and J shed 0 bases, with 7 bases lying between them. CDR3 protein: CASSETGSTDTQYF. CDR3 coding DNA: TGCGCCAGCAGTGAAACCGGGAGCACAGATACGCAGTATTTT.

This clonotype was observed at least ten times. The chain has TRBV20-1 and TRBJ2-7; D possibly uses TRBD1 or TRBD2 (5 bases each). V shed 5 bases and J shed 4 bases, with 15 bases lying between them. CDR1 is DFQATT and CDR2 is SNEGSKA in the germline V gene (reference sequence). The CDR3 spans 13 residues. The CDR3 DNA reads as TGCAGTGCTCACAAGGTCGAGGGGTACGAGCAGTACTTC. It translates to CSAHKVEGYEQYF.

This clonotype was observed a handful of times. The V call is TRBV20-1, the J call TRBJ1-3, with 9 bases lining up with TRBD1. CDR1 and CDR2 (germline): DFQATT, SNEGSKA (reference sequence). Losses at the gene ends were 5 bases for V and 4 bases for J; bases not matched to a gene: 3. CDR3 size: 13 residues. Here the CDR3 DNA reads TGCAGTGCTTGGACAGGGGCAGGAAACACCATATATTTT. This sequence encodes CSAWTGAGNTIYF.

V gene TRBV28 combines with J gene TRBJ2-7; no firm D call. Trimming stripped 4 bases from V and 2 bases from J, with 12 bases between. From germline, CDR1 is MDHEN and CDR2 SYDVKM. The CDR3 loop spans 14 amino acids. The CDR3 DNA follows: TGTGCCAGCAGTTCCGGGCCCCTAACCTACGAGCAGTACTTC. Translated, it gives CASSSGPLTYEQYF. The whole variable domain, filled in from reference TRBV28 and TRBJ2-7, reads DVKVTQSSRYLVKRTGEKVFLECVQDMDHENMFWYRQDPGLGLRLIYFSYDVKMKEKGDIPEGYSVSREKKERFSLILESASTNQTSMYLCASSSGPLTYEQYFGPGTRLTVT.

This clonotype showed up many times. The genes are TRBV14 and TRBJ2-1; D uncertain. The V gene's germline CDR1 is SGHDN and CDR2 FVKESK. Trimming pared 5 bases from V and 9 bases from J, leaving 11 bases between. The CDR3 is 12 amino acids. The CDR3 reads CASSRYLSEQFF. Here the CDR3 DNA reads TGTGCCAGCAGCAGATACTTAAGTGAGCAGTTCTTC.

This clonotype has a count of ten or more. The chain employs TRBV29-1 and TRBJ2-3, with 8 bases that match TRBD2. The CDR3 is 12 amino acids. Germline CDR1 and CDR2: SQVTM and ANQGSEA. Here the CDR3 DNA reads TGCAGTGGAGCACGGGAGGGCGGTACGCAGTATTTT. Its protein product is CSGAREGGTQYF.

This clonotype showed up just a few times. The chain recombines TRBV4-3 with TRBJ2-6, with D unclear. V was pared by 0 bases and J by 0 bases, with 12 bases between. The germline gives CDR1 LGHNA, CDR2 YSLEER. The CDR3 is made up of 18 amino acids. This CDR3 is CASSQDWAVISGANVLTF. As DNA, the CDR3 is TGCGCCAGCAGCCAAGATTGGGCGGTCATCTCTGGGGCCAACGTCCTGACTTTC.

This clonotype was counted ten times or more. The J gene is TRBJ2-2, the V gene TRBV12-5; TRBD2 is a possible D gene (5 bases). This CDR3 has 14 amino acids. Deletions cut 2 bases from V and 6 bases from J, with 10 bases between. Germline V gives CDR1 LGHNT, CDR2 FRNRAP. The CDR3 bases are TGTGCTAGTGGTTTGCATCAAGCGGCCGGGGAGCTGTTTTTT. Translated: CASGLHQAAGELFF.

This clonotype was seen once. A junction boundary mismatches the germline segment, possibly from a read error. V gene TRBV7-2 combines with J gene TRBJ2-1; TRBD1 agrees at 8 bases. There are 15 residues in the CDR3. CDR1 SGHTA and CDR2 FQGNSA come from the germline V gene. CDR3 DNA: TGTGCCAGCAGCGTAACGGGACAGGACTACAATGATCAGTTCTTC. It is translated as CASSVTGQDYNDQFF.

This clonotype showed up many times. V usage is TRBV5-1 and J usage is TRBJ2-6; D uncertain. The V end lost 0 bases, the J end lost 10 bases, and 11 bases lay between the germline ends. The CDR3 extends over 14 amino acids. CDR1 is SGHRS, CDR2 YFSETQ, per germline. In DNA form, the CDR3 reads TGCGCCAGCAGCTTGGAGGGTAGGAATAACGTCCTGACTTTC. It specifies CASSLEGRNNVLTF.